This entry lists 23 T cell receptor beta chains sequenced from one sample in a study of vaccination effects on CD4 cells after COVID-19. Expansion of antigen-specific CD4+ T cells with viral peptide pools was carried out by the ViraFEST assay before sequencing. Having been cultured for 10 days, the cells underwent CD4+ T cell isolation. Participants completed two doses of the BNT162b2 or mRNA-1273 vaccine. The method was immunoSEQ multiplex PCR; TCRdb's version includes in-frame clones alone and lacks a portion of them. Of about 46,000 clones listed, under 85% are singletons. What these receptors recognize is not known. The specimen comprised CD4+ T cells from PBMCs cultured with HCoV-OC43 spike peptides, sampled after COVID-19 vaccination. The subset is: HCoV-OC43 spike overlapping peptide pool stimulation. The receptors stem from a human donor who received a COVID-19 vaccine.

The chain is built from TRBV3-1 (or the pseudogene TRBV3-2) and TRBJ2-3; 10 bases match TRBD2. The ends lost 1 base at V and 2 bases at J; junction bases unmatched: 3. Germline values: CDR1 LGHDT, CDR2 YNNKEL (reference sequence). This CDR3 comprises 16 residues. The CDR3 reads CASSQVGTSATDTQYF. The DNA of the CDR3 is TGTGCCAGCAGCCAAGTGGGGACTAGCGCCACAGATACGCAGTATTTT.

In nucleotides, the CDR3 is TGCAGTGCTAGAGGGAACGAAAAACTGTTTTTT. Its protein is CSARGNEKLFF. J is TRBJ1-4 and V is TRBV20-1, with no clear D. This CDR3 is 11 amino acids long. V lost 1 base, J lost 8 bases, and 5 bases lay in between. The germline V gene encodes CDR1 DFQATT and CDR2 SNEGSKA (reference sequence).

This chain links TRBV5-6 with TRBJ2-1; D is unclear. The V end lost 2 bases, the J end lost 3 bases, and 12 bases lay between the germline ends. The CDR3 length is 15 residues. Germline V gives CDR1 SGHDT, CDR2 YYEEEE. The CDR3 DNA follows: TGTGCCAGCAGCTTCCTCGCGCTCGACTACAATGAGCAGTTCTTC. Amino acids: CASSFLALDYNEQFF.

The chain couples TRBV6-5 to TRBJ1-1; 7 bases fit TRBD1. CDR3 length: 14 amino acids. The germline CDR1 and CDR2 sequences are MNHEY and SVGAGI. The trim removed 6 bases at V and 11 bases at J, leaving 15 bases unmatched. Here the CDR3 reads CASSGQDRIRIAFF. The CDR3 bases are TGTGCCAGCAGCGGACAGGATCGCATAAGGATCGCTTTCTTT.

J is TRBJ2-7 and V is TRBV7-8; 12 bases map to TRBD2. This CDR3 has 18 residues. The junction had 14 bases not matched to a gene; V was cut back by 5 bases and J by 3 bases. Looked up from germline, CDR1 is SGHVS and CDR2 is FQNEAQ. The CDR3 coding sequence is TGTGCCAGCAGCCCGGTAGGGAAGGTACTAGCGGGGGGCTACGAGCAGTACTTC. Translated, it gives CASSPVGKVLAGGYEQYF. The complete variable domain, with remaining parts taken from reference TRBV7-8 and TRBJ2-7, reads GAGVSQSPRYKVAKRGQDVALRCDPISGHVSLFWYQQALGQGPEFLTYFQNEAQLDKSGLPSDRFFAERPEGSVSTLKIQRTQQEDSAVYLCASSPVGKVLAGGYEQYFGPGTRLTVT.

This clone turned up a few times. The rearrangement joins TRBV3-1 (or the pseudogene TRBV3-2) to TRBJ2-1; 10 bases map to TRBD2. V lost 0 bases to trimming and J lost 12 bases; unmatched junction nucleotides: 8. The germline V gene has CDR1 LGHDT and CDR2 YNNKEL (reference sequence). This CDR3 region has 15 residues. The CDR3 DNA is TGTGCCAGCAGCCAAGATATTGGGAGCGGGAGGGGGCAGTTCTTC. Its protein is CASSQDIGSGRGQFF.

This clone was found once. For the CDR3, the DNA is TGCGCCAGCGGCATACAGGGGGCGAAGCAAGAGACCCAGTACTTC. Translating it yields CASGIQGAKQETQYF. The chain combines TRBV5-1 with TRBJ2-5; 9 bases agree with TRBD1. V lost 7 bases, J lost 2 bases, and 9 bases stayed unmatched. The germline V gene has CDR1 SGHRS and CDR2 YFSETQ. The CDR3 extends over 15 amino acids.

This clone was found a few times. The chain employs TRBV5-1 and TRBJ1-1, with 8 bases lining up with TRBD1. The ends lost 4 bases at V and 3 bases at J; junction bases unmatched: 17. Germline V gene lookup returns CDR1 SGHRS and CDR2 YFSETQ. This CDR3 is 18 amino acids long. This CDR3 is CASSVQPRAGGLDTEAFF. CDR3 sequence (DNA): TGCGCCAGCAGCGTGCAACCTCGGGCAGGGGGCCTCGACACTGAAGCTTTCTTT.

V usage is TRBV2 and J usage is TRBJ1-1; D is perhaps TRBD1 (6 bases). Trimming removed 8 bases at V and 0 bases at J, with 10 bases between. CDR3 length: 13 amino acids. Germline V gene sequence: CDR1 SNHLY, CDR2 FYNNEI. CDR3 DNA: TGTGCCAGCTTAGGACAGATGAACACTGAAGCTTTCTTT. Amino acid sequence: CASLGQMNTEAFF. Full variable domain (missing parts from reference TRBV2 and TRBJ1-1): EPEVTQTPSHQVTQMGQEVILRCVPISNHLYFYWYRQILGQKVEFLVSFYNNEISEKSEIFDDQFSVERPDGSNFTLKIRSTKLEDSAMYFCASLGQMNTEAFFGQGTRLTVV.

V is TRBV27 and J is TRBJ2-1; 10 positions agree with TRBD2. Trimming removed 3 bases from V and 7 bases from J; junction bases left unmatched: 6. The length of the CDR3 is 15 residues. Per germline, CDR1 MNHEY and CDR2 SMNVEV (reference sequence). DNA for the CDR3: TGTGCCAGCAGTTTTTCGGCTAGCGGGAGTAATGAGCAGTTCTTC. Translating gives CASSFSASGSNEQFF.

The chain recombines TRBV4-2 with TRBJ1-6; 10 nucleotides line up with TRBD1. In germline, CDR1 is LGHNA, CDR2 YNFKEQ. With 4 bases clipped from V and 6 bases from J, the junction kept 3 bases outside the gene matches. This CDR3 has 15 amino acids. The CDR3 is CASSPRTGGNSPLHF. In DNA form, the CDR3 reads TGTGCCAGCAGCCCCAGGACAGGGGGTAATTCACCCCTCCACTTT.

This clone was seen a handful of times. The gene calls are TRBV12-3 or TRBV12-4 and TRBJ2-5, with 8 bases that match TRBD2. V lost 5 bases to trimming and J lost 9 bases; unmatched junction nucleotides: 8. This CDR3 comprises 13 residues. CDR3 sequence reads: CASSQTSAQAQYF. CDR3 nucleotide sequence: TGTGCCAGCAGTCAGACTAGCGCCCAGGCCCAGTACTTC.

The V gene is TRBV10-3, the J gene TRBJ1-3; D gene ambiguous. CDR3 length: 14 residues. Germline V gene sequence: CDR1 ENHRY, CDR2 SYGVKD. Trimming took 3 bases from V and 2 from J, leaving 8 bases between them. The CDR3 reads CAISDPGAGNTIYF. CDR3 DNA: TGTGCCATCAGTGATCCCGGGGCTGGAAACACCATATATTTT.

This clone was detected a few times. This chain connects TRBV19 to TRBJ1-1; D unclear. Germline V gives CDR1 LNHDA, CDR2 SQIVND (reference sequence). Trimming shortened V by 5 bases and J by 6 bases, and 10 bases separated the two germline ends. This CDR3 is built from 12 residues. The chain's CDR3 is CASSPRLPEAFF. For the CDR3, the DNA is TGTGCCAGTAGTCCGCGGCTACCTGAAGCTTTCTTT.

The sample holds a few counts of this clone. The chain employs TRBV3-1 (or the pseudogene TRBV3-2) and TRBJ1-2, with 9 bases identical to TRBD1. V gave up 4 bases and J gave up 7 bases; unmatched junction bases: 4. Germline V gene lookup returns CDR1 LGHDT and CDR2 YNNKEL (reference sequence). This CDR3 is built from 13 residues. The CDR3 sequence is CASSPGQGSGYTF. CDR3 in DNA: TGTGCCAGCAGCCCCGGACAGGGGTCTGGCTACACCTTC.

This clone was detected only a few times. The chain carries TRBV10-1 and TRBJ1-1; TRBD1 matches at 7 bases. Per the germline V gene, CDR1 is WNHNN and CDR2 is SYGVQD (reference sequence). V trimming: 4 bases; J trimming: 0 bases; junction bases outside the gene matches: 2. The CDR3 totals 14 residues. DNA of the CDR3: TGCGCCAGCAGTGTTGGGACAGTGAACACTGAAGCTTTCTTT. Protein product: CASSVGTVNTEAFF.

This chain connects TRBV5-1 to TRBJ1-1; unclear D gene. Germline V gene sequence: CDR1 SGHRS, CDR2 YFSETQ. The CDR3 consists of 13 residues. V dropped 1 base and J dropped 6 bases, with 10 bases sitting between them. This chain's CDR3 is CASSLNQAPEAFF. The DNA for the CDR3 is TGCGCCAGCAGCTTGAACCAGGCCCCTGAAGCTTTCTTT.

The V and J genes are TRBV19 and TRBJ1-5; 7 bases map to TRBD1. Germline loops: CDR1 LNHDA, CDR2 SQIVND (reference sequence). With 7 bases clipped from V and 4 bases from J, the junction kept 10 bases outside the gene matches. CDR3 length equals 15 residues. The CDR3 DNA sequence: TGTGCCAGTACCCTCCGACAGGGTACTAATCAGCCCCAGCATTTT. Protein sequence: CASTLRQGTNQPQHF.

The table lists this clone with a few counts. CDR3 residues: CSVRDGGEAFF. In DNA form, the CDR3 reads TGCAGCGTTCGGGACGGAGGTGAAGCTTTCTTT. This chain uses TRBV29-1 with TRBJ1-1, with a weak D call TRBD1 (5 bases). V was clipped by 5 bases and J by 7 bases, with 11 bases between them. This CDR3 comprises 11 residues. The germline CDR1 and CDR2 sequences are SQVTM and ANQGSEA.

J is TRBJ1-4 and V is TRBV6-5; 9 bases map to TRBD1. This CDR3 has 15 residues. Per germline, CDR1 MNHEY and CDR2 SVGAGI. The V and J ends lost 5 bases and 8 bases, in that order; junction bases with no gene match: 9. The CDR3 sequence is CASSPDRGGGEKLFF. The CDR3 region has the DNA TGTGCCAGCAGTCCGGACAGGGGCGGAGGGGAAAAACTGTTTTTT.

The chain links TRBV3-1 (or the pseudogene TRBV3-2) to TRBJ2-7; D not certain. From germline, CDR1 is LGHDT and CDR2 YNNKEL (reference sequence). The CDR3 runs to 16 residues. V gave up 1 base and J gave up 0 bases, with 13 bases separating them. CDR3 nucleotide sequence: TGTGCCAGCAGCCAAGGTCCGGGTAGGAGCTCCTACGAGCAGTACTTC. Its translation is CASSQGPGRSSYEQYF.

This clone has only one observation. V and J are TRBV28 and TRBJ1-5, with unresolved D. CDR1 MDHEN and CDR2 SYDVKM come from the germline V gene. The CDR3 sequence is 14 residues long. V was trimmed by 3 bases and J by 4 bases, leaving 10 bases between them. The DNA for the CDR3 is TGTGCCAGCAGTTTGGGAGAATCTAATCAGCCCCAGCATTTT. Protein: CASSLGESNQPQHF.

The V gene is TRBV6-5, the J gene TRBJ1-2; D gene uncertain. This CDR3 has 14 residues. CDR1 is MNHEY and CDR2 is SVGAGI in the germline V gene. The ends were cut back, 0 bases at V and 2 bases at J, with 7 bases in the middle. Here the CDR3 DNA reads TGTGCCAGCAGTTACTCGGCGGGAAACTATGGCTACACCTTC. Its protein is CASSYSAGNYGYTF.